Listed below are T cell receptor beta chains from one sample, sequenced in a study of beta chain features in type 1 diabetes. TCRdb keeps only in-frame clones here, not all; method: immunoSEQ multiplex PCR. This sample has over 200,000 clones, with roughly 10% found just once. Sequencing was carried out using naive CD4+ T cells from blood. These receptors all come from a man aged 30 to 39 with type 1 diabetes. Both conserved end residues are part of each CDR3. Fields, in order: clone size, V gene, J gene, D gene, CDR3 DNA, CDR3 protein. A D gene is named only where the DNA matches it firmly. Expanded clones get a size class; other rows say once, few or many, or leave the size out.

few	TRBV28	TRBJ1-6	.	TGTGCCAGCAGTTTGGACACCACTAATTCACCCCTCCACTTT	CASSLDTTNSPLHF
.	TRBV7-2	TRBJ2-6	.	TGTGCCAGCAGCTTATCAGCCGGGTCTGGGGCCAACGTCCTGACTTTC	CASSLSAGSGANVLTF
.	TRBV28	TRBJ1-2	.	TGTGCCAGCAGTTTAGGCAGGGGAGACTATGGCTACACCTTC	CASSLGRGDYGYTF
few	TRBV28	TRBJ2-7	.	TGTGCCAGCAGCCCCGGACAGATAAGCTCCTACGAGCAGTACTTC	CASSPGQISSYEQYF
few	TRBV7-9	TRBJ2-1	TRBD1	TGTGCCAGCAGCTTAATTCGGACAGGGCAAGCCTACAATGAGCAGTTCTTC	CASSLIRTGQAYNEQFF
.	TRBV28	TRBJ1-5	.	TGTGCCAGCAGTTTGAGCCAGGGGAATCAGCCCCAGCATTTT	CASSLSQGNQPQHF
few	TRBV5-1	TRBJ2-3	TRBD1	TGCGCCAGCAGCCCGGGACAGAGCACAGATACGCAGTATTTT	CASSPGQSTDTQYF
.	TRBV29-1	TRBJ2-2	TRBD1	TGCAGCGTTTGGGACAGGTCGAACACCGGGGAGCTGTTTTTT	CSVWDRSNTGELFF
few	TRBV19	TRBJ2-7	.	TGTGCCAGTAGTATGGGCCCAGGGGGGAAATTCGAGCAGTACTTC	CASSMGPGGKFEQYF
.	TRBV2	TRBJ1-5	.	TGTGCCAGCAGTGAGTCAGGGTACCGCAATCAGCCCCAGCATTTT	CASSESGYRNQPQHF
few	TRBV9	TRBJ2-5	TRBD2	TGTGCCAGCAGCAGGACTAGCGGAGAGACCCAGTACTTC	CASSRTSGETQYF
.	TRBV5-1	TRBJ2-7	.	TGCGCCAGCAGCTCAATCAACATCGGGGGCGAGCAGTACTTC	CASSSINIGGEQYF
few	TRBV19	TRBJ1-1	.	TGTGCCAGTAGTATCCCCAGGGGGAACACTGAAGCTTTCTTT	CASSIPRGNTEAFF
.	TRBV28	TRBJ1-5	TRBD1	TGTGCCAGCAGTGTACTACAGGGGCGTAATCAGCCCCAGCATTTT	CASSVLQGRNQPQHF
few	TRBV4-3	TRBJ1-4	.	TGCGCCAGCAGCCAAGGGACGGGATTTATAAAACTGTTTTTT	CASSQGTGFIKLFF
many	TRBV7-9	TRBJ2-1	TRBD1	TGTGCCAGCAGCTTAGGTGTGGGGACAGCCAATGAGCAGTTCTTC	CASSLGVGTANEQFF
.	TRBV9	TRBJ1-2	TRBD1	TGTGCCAGCAGCGTGACAGGGAACTATGGCTACACCTTC	CASSVTGNYGYTF
.	TRBV2	TRBJ1-2	TRBD1	TGTGCCAGCAGTGACCTGGGACAGAAATATGGCTACACCTTC	CASSDLGQKYGYTF
few	TRBV4-1	TRBJ1-5	.	TGCGCCAGCATCCCTGAGGAGAGGTACAATCAGCCCCAGCATTTT	CASIPEERYNQPQHF
.	TRBV27	TRBJ2-7	.	TGTGCCAGCAGCCCATTCGACAGAACGATATCCTACGAGCAGTACTTC	CASSPFDRTISYEQYF
.	TRBV7-2	TRBJ1-4	TRBD1	TGTGCCAGCAGCTCCGGGACAGGGGTAGAAAAACTGTTTTTT	CASSSGTGVEKLFF
.	TRBV4-2	TRBJ1-1	.	TGTGCCAGCAGCCAAGCCGACAGGAACACTGAAGCTTTCTTT	CASSQADRNTEAFF
.	TRBV4-1	TRBJ1-2	TRBD1	TGCGCCAGCAGCCAAGGACAGGGCTATGGCTACACCTTC	CASSQGQGYGYTF
few	TRBV19	TRBJ1-4	TRBD1	TGTGCCAGCCTTGACAGGGGGATTGAAAAACTGTTTTTT	CASLDRGIEKLFF
few	TRBV9	TRBJ1-2	TRBD1	TGTGCCAGCAGCGGAGGGACAGGGGGCCTTCTTAGCGGCTACACCTTC	CASSGGTGGLLSGYTF
.	TRBV30	TRBJ2-2	TRBD2	TGTGCCTGGAGTGCTCCGGGAGGGACCGGGGAGCTGTTTTTT	CAWSAPGGTGELFF
few	TRBV11-2	TRBJ1-1	.	TGTGCCAGCAGCTCCCCGCCGAGGTCAATCACTGAAGCTTTCTTT	CASSSPPRSITEAFF
few	TRBV2	TRBJ2-4	TRBD1	TGTGCCAGCAGTATCAGGGGGCTTTCCAAAAACATTCAGTACTTC	CASSIRGLSKNIQYF
few	TRBV7-9	TRBJ2-1	.	TGTGCCAGCAGCCTACGGACTACCTTACAGTTCTTC	CASSLRTTLQFF